The source of this TCR beta chain is a study of blood T cell repertoires in COVID-19. Study as a whole: Acute-phase and convalescent COVID-19 samples originated in the United States, Italy and Spain. From T cells, B-cell-depleted T cells, or PBMCs came the material, which was cDNA or gDNA.

The germline V gene has CDR1 SGDLS and CDR2 YYNGEE. V was clipped by 4 bases and J by 9 bases; unmatched bases: 8. CDR3 length: 15 residues. In the source study's methods: For nucleated cells, counts were estimated from reference gene primer amplification. Clones were read by immunoSEQ multiplex PCR, and TCRdb kept only the in-frame ones, dropping some. D and trimming come from the DNA, and the V and J calls and clone size come from that table. The repertoire holds around 150,000 clones, with 70% to 90% as singletons. The V gene is TRBV9, the J gene TRBJ1-6; 9 bases align to TRBD1. The sequencing sample was made of peripheral blood. The receptor was isolated from a woman aged 60-75 years with COVID-19, enrolled during active disease. CDR3 sequence reads: CASSPETGGSSPLHF. The CDR3 nucleotides are TGTGCCAGCAGCCCCGAGACAGGGGGGAGTTCACCCCTCCACTTT.